This T cell receptor (beta chain) was recorded in a study of T-cell memory formation after mild COVID-19 (dated by TCRdb to the early 2020s). With respect to the entire study: TCR sequence clusters from the two donors were found to be largely donor specific. Two young, previously healthy adult volunteers, one female and one male, were included in the cohort. In a couple of donors, T-cell clones that expanded and contracted after mild COVID-19 were followed by sequencing TCRalpha and TCRbeta repertoires longitudinally. The study at large found these results: Contracting CD4+ clones were found mainly in CM and EM memory subsets, while CD8+ clones were enriched in EMRA. The second-wave clones that peaked on day 37 were not confirmed to be SARS-CoV-2 specific. Some responding clones were detected in pre-infection memory, suggesting pre-existing cross-reactive memory T cells joined the SARS-CoV-2 response. Clones contracting from day 15 to 85 had balanced CD4/CD8 phenotypes, while a second wave expanding from day 15 to 37 was biased towards CD4+. Only a couple of mild cases were covered by the study, and larger cohorts that include severe cases with pre-infection samples were considered necessary.

The data were produced on an Illumina NovaSeq 6000. TCRalpha and TCRbeta cDNA libraries were constructed by 5'RACE with constant-segment primers, with sample barcodes and unique molecular identifiers being introduced. RNA was extracted from every sample with Trizol reagent. Library amplification was performed in two PCR steps, and a second sample barcode and Illumina TruSeq adapters were introduced in the second step. The libraries were sequenced on an Illumina NovaSeq using 2 x 150 bp paired-end reads. Concerning the study's data processing: Reads were demultiplexed and collapsed into UMI-guided consensus sequences with migec v1.2.7. Using mixcr v2.1.11, the UMI consensuses were aligned to TRA and TRB V and J templates and assembled into clonotypes. A clonotype was counted as expanded or contracted only if both edgeR and NoisET called the change significant, with noise models trained on biological replicates. edgeR calls used a false discovery rate-adjusted p below 0.01 and a log2 fold-change threshold of 1. As an exploratory analysis of dynamics, max-normalized trajectories of the 1000 most abundant clonotypes were examined by PCA with hierarchical clustering. Separately sequenced CD4+ and CD8+ repertoires were used to assign a CD4 or CD8 phenotype to each responding clone. TCRdb's own reprocessing of the public reads used fastp at Q25 and MiXCR and kept productive beta chains. Each entry is one CDR3 protein sequence, shown with its most common DNA and genes. V and J calls and clone size were set by TCRdb, not the authors. In all, the sample holds 200,000 to 250,000 distinct CDR3 sequences, and about a sixth of those were seen once. Around 3.4% of the sample rests with the top ten.

As for this clonotype: Its antigen remains undetermined. No base quality information exists; no much larger clone differs at one position.

Ficoll-Paque density gradient centrifugation was used to isolate PBMCs. The CDR3 holds 15 amino acids from the cysteine to the phenylalanine. The kept DNA is CDR3 alone, 45 bases in frame from the first base. Taken from the germline V gene, the CDR1 and CDR2 loops are MNHEY and SVGAGI. Trimming accounts for 6 bases at V and 0 bases at J, while the number of junction bases matched to no gene is 3. Material: PBMCs or a T cell subset sorted from them (not recorded which). This receptor was identified in a young man who had mild COVID-19 (a few samples of this study predate the infection). The sample titles of this study are shuffled in the database, so cell type and time point are left out; the donor was told from shared clones. The sequence links TRBV6-5 to TRBJ2-2; 8 central bases correspond to TRBD2. The CDR3 here reads CASSPGLANTGELFF. The nucleotide sequence is TGTGCCAGCAGCCCGGGACTAGCGAACACCGGGGAGCTGTTTTTT.